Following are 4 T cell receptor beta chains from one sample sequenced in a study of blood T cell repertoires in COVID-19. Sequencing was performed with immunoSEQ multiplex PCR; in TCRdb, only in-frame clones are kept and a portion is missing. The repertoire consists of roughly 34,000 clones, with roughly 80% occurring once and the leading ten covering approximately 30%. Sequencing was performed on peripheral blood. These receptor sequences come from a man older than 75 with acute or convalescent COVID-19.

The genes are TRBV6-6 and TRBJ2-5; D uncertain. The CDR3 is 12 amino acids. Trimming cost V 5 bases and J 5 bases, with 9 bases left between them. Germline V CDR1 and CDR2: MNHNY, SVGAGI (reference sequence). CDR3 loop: CASSQTTETQYF. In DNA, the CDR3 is TGTGCCAGCAGTCAAACTACGGAGACCCAGTACTTC.

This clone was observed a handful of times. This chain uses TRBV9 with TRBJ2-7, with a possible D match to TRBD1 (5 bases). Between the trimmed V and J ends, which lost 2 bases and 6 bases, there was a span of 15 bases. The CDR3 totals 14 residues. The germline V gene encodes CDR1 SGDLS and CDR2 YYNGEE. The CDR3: CASSVGRVIGEQYF. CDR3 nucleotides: TGTGCCAGCAGCGTCGGCAGGGTGATCGGCGAGCAGTACTTC.

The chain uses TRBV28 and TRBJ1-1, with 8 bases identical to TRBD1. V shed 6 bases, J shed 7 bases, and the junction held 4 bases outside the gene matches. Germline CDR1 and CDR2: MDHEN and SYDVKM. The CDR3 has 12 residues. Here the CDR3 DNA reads TGTGCCAGCAGCAGGGGGCGCGATGAAGCTTTCTTT. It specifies CASSRGRDEAFF.

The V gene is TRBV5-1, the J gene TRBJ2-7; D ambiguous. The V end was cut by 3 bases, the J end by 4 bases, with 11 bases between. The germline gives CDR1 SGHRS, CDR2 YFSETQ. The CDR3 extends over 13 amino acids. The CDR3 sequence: CASSSSSAYEQYF. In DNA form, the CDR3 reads TGCGCCAGCAGCTCCTCTAGTGCGTACGAGCAGTACTTC.